A selection of T cell receptor beta chains follows, all from one sample in a study of T cell clones after liver transplantation. Measured with immunoSEQ multiplex PCR; TCRdb has only the in-frame clones, and not every one. Of 55,000 to 75,000 clones listed, roughly 70% are singletons. The sequencing used CD4+ T cells from blood, collected at the approximately 16-month timepoint. The source of these receptors is a human patient who received a liver transplant. Some of these T cells may belong to the graft donor. Both conserved end residues are part of each CDR3. The D gene is left open where the match is weak. The size of a clone is reported for some rows only, either as once, few or many, or as a class for expanded clones.

TRBJ1-4 | TRBV4-1 | few | . | TGCGCCAGCAGCCAAGATCACCTTTTTCGGGGGAGTGAAAAACTGTTTTTT | CASSQDHLFRGSEKLFF
TRBJ2-2 | TRBV28 | . | . | TGTGCCAGCGGCGACACCGGGGAGCTGTTTTTT | CASGDTGELFF
TRBJ1-2 | TRBV5-1 | . | . | TGCGCCAGCAGCTTGAACGACTATGGCTACACCTTC | CASSLNDYGYTF
TRBJ2-5 | TRBV6-1 | . | TRBD1 | TGTGCCAGCAGCCGGGACAGGGGAGCGGAGACCCAGTACTTC | CASSRDRGAETQYF
TRBJ2-5 | TRBV9 | . | . | TGTGCCAGCAGCGTAGGGACACAAGAGACCCAGTACTTC | CASSVGTQETQYF
TRBJ2-7 | TRBV19 | . | TRBD1 | TGTGCCAGTAGTGTCGGGACAGGGGTGTCCTACGAGCAGTACTTC | CASSVGTGVSYEQYF
TRBJ2-7 | TRBV7-8 | . | TRBD2 | TGTGCCAGCAGCGCCAGCGGGGTGAGCTCCTACGAGCAGTACTTC | CASSASGVSSYEQYF
TRBJ2-2 | TRBV11-2 | . | TRBD1 | TGTGCCACCGACAGGGCCTCGAACACCGGGGAGCTGTTTTTT | CATDRASNTGELFF
TRBJ2-3 | TRBV5-4 | . | . | TGTGCCAGCAGCTTGGACATAGTAGATACGCAGTATTTT | CASSLDIVDTQYF
TRBJ1-2 | TRBV27 | . | TRBD1 | TGTGCCAGCCTCCCCTGGGGGGGTCAGGGGGCGCATGGCTACACCTTC | CASLPWGGQGAHGYTF
TRBJ1-1 | TRBV4-1 | . | . | TGCGCCAGCAGCCAAGATATCCATCAACAGGCCAACACTGAAGCTTTCTTT | CASSQDIHQQANTEAFF
TRBJ2-2 | TRBV2 | few | . | TGTGCCAGCAGTGAAAGGGGGGGGTCCGGGGAGCTGTTTTTT | CASSERGGSGELFF
TRBJ1-2 | TRBV6-5 | . | . | TGTGCCAGCAGTGACACCTTCTATGGCTACACCTTC | CASSDTFYGYTF
TRBJ1-4 | TRBV6-6 | . | TRBD1 | TGTGCCAGCAGACCACAGGGGTTAACTAATGAAAAACTGTTTTTT | CASRPQGLTNEKLFF
TRBJ2-3 | TRBV28 | once | TRBD2 | TGTGCCAGCAGTCTGACTAGCGGGGGACGGGATACGCAGTATTTT | CASSLTSGGRDTQYF
TRBJ1-1 | TRBV5-5 | . | TRBD1 | TGTGCCAGCAGCTTTACAGGGGGCACTGAAGCTTTCTTT | CASSFTGGTEAFF
TRBJ1-5 | TRBV13 | . | . | TGTGCCAGCAGCTTGGGGGGTTCCCATCAGCCCCAGCATTTT | CASSLGGSHQPQHF
TRBJ2-7 | TRBV27 | . | . | TGTGCCAGCAGTTTATCTCTGGGGAAGGGGTCCTACGAGCAGTACTTC | CASSLSLGKGSYEQYF
TRBJ1-1 | TRBV5-1 | . | . | TGCGCCAGCAGCTCACAGGGTCAAAACACTGAAGCTTTCTTT | CASSSQGQNTEAFF
TRBJ1-6 | TRBV27 | few | . | TGTGCCAGCAGTTTATCAGCGGTGGGGGAGGGGATCTTCACCTATAATTCACCCCTCCACTTT | CASSLSAVGEGIFTYNSPLHF
TRBJ1-3 | TRBV28 | . | . | TGTGCCAGCAGTTCGTCAGGGACGCGAAACACCATATATTTT | CASSSSGTRNTIYF
TRBJ1-1 | TRBV6-5 | . | TRBD1 | TGTGCCAGCAGTTACGTCGGAGGGGGCGCGACTGAAGCTTTCTTT | CASSYVGGGATEAFF
TRBJ1-6 | TRBV19 | medium-sized | TRBD1 | TGTGCCAGCAGACAGGGAACGGTATCACCCCTCCACTTT | CASRQGTVSPLHF
TRBJ2-1 | TRBV2 | . | . | TGTGCCAGCAGGGAGGGGTCCACCCCAGGAGAGCAGTTCTTC | CASREGSTPGEQFF
TRBJ2-7 | TRBV21-1 | . | . | TGTGCCAGCAGTAGGCTCACCAACGAGCAGTACTTC | CASSRLTNEQYF
TRBJ2-2 | TRBV4-2 | . | TRBD1 | TGTGCCAGCAGCCAAGCACAGGGGTTAATGGACACCGGGGAGCTGTTTTTT | CASSQAQGLMDTGELFF
TRBJ1-6 | TRBV6-1 | . | TRBD1 | TGTGCCAGCAGTGACCGGGACAGAAATTCACCCCTCCACTTT | CASSDRDRNSPLHF
TRBJ2-3 | TRBV28 | . | . | TGTGCCAGCAACACAGGGAGGGTGGGGACAGATACGCAGTATTTT | CASNTGRVGTDTQYF
TRBJ2-2 | TRBV6-5 | . | TRBD1 | TGTGCCAGCAGTCTCCGGGACAGGGGAACCGGGGAGCTGTTTTTT | CASSLRDRGTGELFF
TRBJ1-1 | TRBV5-5 | . | . | TGTGCCAGCAGGAGTGAGGTTTTGGGGAACACTGAAGCTTTCTTT | CASRSEVLGNTEAFF
TRBJ2-3 | TRBV27 | . | TRBD2 | TGTGCCAGCAGTCGACTAGCGGGCACAGATACGCAGTATTTT | CASSRLAGTDTQYF
TRBJ1-2 | TRBV5-1 | . | TRBD1 | TGCGCCAGCAGCTCAGTACAGGGGGATGGCTACACCTTC | CASSSVQGDGYTF
TRBJ2-3 | TRBV27 | . | . | TGTGCCAGCATAGAAACCGGGCCCAAGAAGGCGGATACGCAGTATTTT | CASIETGPKKADTQYF
TRBJ1-2 | TRBV30 | . | TRBD1 | TGTACATCTGGATGGGACCCTGAGACAGGGGCTGGTGGCTACACCTTC | CTSGWDPETGAGGYTF
TRBJ2-7 | TRBV2 | medium-sized | TRBD2 | TGTGCCAGCAGTGAAAGACTAGCGAACGACCTCTACGAGCAGTACTTC | CASSERLANDLYEQYF